This entry lists 30 T cell receptor beta chains sequenced from one sample in a study of lymphopenia after photon versus proton radiotherapy. Clones were sequenced by immunoSEQ multiplex PCR, and TCRdb holds only the in-frame ones, with some missing. The table has tens of thousands of clones, 85% to 90% seen once. This material consisted of peripheral blood, taken from a patient treated with proton-based radiotherapy. These receptors were taken from a woman in her 70s with pancreatic cancer. Some clones in this sample may be carry-over from other donors' samples.

The J gene is TRBJ2-5, the V gene TRBV18, with TRBD2 matching 13 bases. V was pared by 1 base and J by 5 bases, with 1 base of the junction left unmatched. The CDR3 is 15 amino acids. Germline V gives CDR1 KGHSH, CDR2 LQKENI. CDR3 bases: TGTGCCAGCTCACCACGGACTAGCGGGAGCGAGACCCAGTACTTC. Protein: CASSPRTSGSETQYF.

This chain connects TRBV7-2 to TRBJ1-4; D is undetermined. V dropped 3 bases and J dropped 5 bases, with 13 bases sitting between them. This CDR3 is built from 15 residues. The germline gives CDR1 SGHTA, CDR2 FQGNSA. Here the CDR3 reads CASSLLPRENEKLFF. The CDR3 DNA reads TGTGCCAGCAGCTTGCTCCCGAGGGAGAATGAAAAACTGTTTTTT.

The chain employs TRBV28 and TRBJ2-3; 8 bases are shared with TRBD2. This CDR3 region has 18 residues. J lost 2 bases, V lost 5 bases, and 15 bases had no gene match. The germline V gene has CDR1 MDHEN and CDR2 SYDVKM. CDR3 region: CASSLLHGTSGYTDTQYF. The DNA of the CDR3 is TGTGCCAGCAGTCTTCTCCACGGCACTAGCGGATACACAGATACGCAGTATTTT.

The chain combines TRBV4-1 with TRBJ1-5; TRBD1 might be the D (5 bases). This CDR3 has 17 amino acids. Trimming pared 1 base from V and 4 bases from J, leaving 17 bases between. The V gene's germline CDR1 is MGHRA and CDR2 YSYEKL. The CDR3 sequence: CASSQVQGRVGNQPQHF. CDR3 bases: TGCGCCAGCAGCCAAGTTCAGGGCCGGGTTGGGAATCAGCCCCAGCATTTT.

CDR3 sequence reads: CASSERRGSGNTIYF. CDR3 DNA: TGTGCCAGCAGTGAGCGCAGGGGGTCTGGAAACACCATATATTTT. The chain recombines TRBV2 with TRBJ1-3; TRBD1 matches at 7 bases. The CDR3 extends over 15 amino acids. V lost 3 bases to trimming and J lost 1 base; unmatched junction nucleotides: 3. Germline-derived CDR1 and CDR2 are SNHLY and FYNNEI.

The V and J genes are TRBV9 and TRBJ2-1, with 10 bases aligning to TRBD2. Germline trimming cut 2 bases from V and 9 bases from J; bases unmatched to any gene: 8. This CDR3 has 15 amino acids. Germline V gene lookup returns CDR1 SGDLS and CDR2 YYNGEE. CDR3 loop: CASSVASGSWSEQFF. CDR3 nucleotide sequence: TGTGCCAGCAGCGTGGCTAGCGGGAGTTGGAGTGAGCAGTTCTTC.

This clone has a single count. This chain uses TRBV7-2 with TRBJ1-5, with no clear D. The CDR3 extends over 12 amino acids. V was shortened by 5 bases and J by 6 bases, with 8 bases between the two germline ends. CDR1 SGHTA and CDR2 FQGNSA come from the germline V gene. CDR3 sequence reads: CASSQDRQPQHF. DNA of the CDR3: TGTGCCAGCAGCCAGGACCGTCAGCCCCAGCATTTT.

The chain employs TRBV7-2 and TRBJ2-3, with D tentatively TRBD1 or TRBD2 (7 bases each). Germline V gene lookup returns CDR1 SGHTA and CDR2 FQGNSA. V lost 5 bases and J lost 6, with 18 bases in between. This CDR3 has 15 residues. CDR3 bases: TGTGCCAGCAGCCCGACGGGGGGAGGGGGCGATACGCAGTATTTT. This sequence encodes CASSPTGGGGDTQYF. Variable domain in full (rest from reference TRBV7-2 and TRBJ2-3): GAGVSQSPSNKVTEKGKDVELRCDPISGHTALYWYRQSLGQGLEFLIYFQGNSAPDKSGLPSDRFSAERTGGSVSTLTIQRTQQEDSAVYLCASSPTGGGGDTQYFGPGTRLTVL.

The gene calls are TRBV5-1 and TRBJ2-5; TRBD2 matches at 13 bases. The CDR3 length is 15 residues. V shed 7 bases, J shed 2 bases, and the junction held 5 bases outside the gene matches. Germline CDR1 and CDR2: SGHRS and YFSETQ. In DNA, the CDR3 is TGCGCCAGCCAGAGACTAGCGGGAGGACAAGAGACCCAGTACTTC. This translates into CASQRLAGGQETQYF. Variable domain in full (rest from reference TRBV5-1 and TRBJ2-5): KAGVTQTPRYLIKTRGQQVTLSCSPISGHRSVSWYQQTPGQGLQFLFEYFSETQRNKGNFPGRFSGRQFSNSRSEMNVSTLELGDSALYLCASQRLAGGQETQYFGPGTRLLVL.

This chain joins TRBV29-1 and TRBJ2-3; D is perhaps TRBD1 (5 bases). Germline lookup yields CDR1 SQVTM and CDR2 ANQGSEA. The V end was cut by 0 bases, the J end by 2 bases, with 12 bases between. This CDR3 comprises 15 residues. The CDR3 spells CSVEDVDRVTDTQYF. The CDR3 nucleotides read TGCAGCGTTGAAGATGTCGACAGAGTCACAGATACGCAGTATTTT.

This rearrangement joins TRBV2 to TRBJ2-5, with 12 bases lining up with TRBD2. The CDR3 extends over 15 amino acids. V shed 4 bases, J shed 0 bases, and the junction held 0 bases outside the gene matches. CDR1 and CDR2 (germline): SNHLY, FYNNEI. The chain's CDR3 is CASSGLAGDQETQYF. The CDR3 nucleotides are TGTGCCAGCAGTGGACTAGCGGGAGACCAAGAGACCCAGTACTTC.

CDR3 protein: CASSYSWGPGANVLTF. The CDR3 nucleotides read TGTGCCAGCAGTTACTCGTGGGGACCTGGGGCCAACGTCCTGACTTTC. The chain links TRBV6-5 to TRBJ2-6; D may match TRBD1 or TRBD2 (5 bases each). V lost 0 bases to trimming and J lost 2 bases, with 8 bases between them. Germline values: CDR1 MNHEY, CDR2 SVGAGI. The CDR3 runs 16 residues.

V gene TRBV5-1 combines with J gene TRBJ1-2, with D possibly matching TRBD1 (6 bases). V lost 4 bases and J 0 bases, leaving 19 bases between the germline ends. CDR3 length equals 17 residues. Germline CDR1 SGHRS, CDR2 YFSETQ. CDR3 sequence (DNA): TGCGCCAGCAGCAGCCGGGACACTGGATTAACTAACTATGGCTACACCTTC. Its protein product is CASSSRDTGLTNYGYTF.

The V and J genes are TRBV10-3 and TRBJ2-3; a possible D gene is TRBD2 (6 bases). Germline V gives CDR1 ENHRY, CDR2 SYGVKD. Deletions cut 5 bases from V and 3 bases from J, with 15 bases between. This CDR3 has 15 residues. The CDR3, as DNA: TGTGCCATCAGTCCCGGGGGTAGTTCTACAGATACGCAGTATTTT. It encodes CAISPGGSSTDTQYF.

The rearrangement uses TRBV5-1 and TRBJ1-4; no clear D gene. The length of the CDR3 is 15 residues. Trimming took off 4 bases at V and 8 bases at J, with 18 bases between the two ends. Germline V CDR1 and CDR2: SGHRS, YFSETQ. CDR3 nucleotide sequence: TGCGCCAGCAGCCCTGACTCGAGCTCTGGAGAAAAACTGTTTTTT. Translating gives CASSPDSSSGEKLFF.

The chain employs TRBV28 and TRBJ1-1, with D maybe TRBD1 (6 bases). The germline gives CDR1 MDHEN, CDR2 SYDVKM. V was pared by 7 bases and J by 4 bases, with 13 bases between. CDR3 length: 13 amino acids. The CDR3 here is CASKTGRGTEAFF. CDR3 bases: TGTGCCAGCAAAACAGGGAGGGGCACTGAAGCTTTCTTT. The complete variable domain, with remaining parts taken from reference TRBV28 and TRBJ1-1, reads DVKVTQSSRYLVKRTGEKVFLECVQDMDHENMFWYRQDPGLGLRLIYFSYDVKMKEKGDIPEGYSVSREKKERFSLILESASTNQTSMYLCASKTGRGTEAFFGQGTRLTVV.

This rearrangement joins TRBV5-1 to TRBJ2-1; 8 bases fit TRBD2. This CDR3 is 15 amino acids long. Germline CDR1 is SGHRS and CDR2 is YFSETQ. V dropped 1 base and J dropped 8; count of bases not matched to a gene: 8. The CDR3 DNA follows: TGCGCCAGCAGCTTGAACCCCGGGGGGGCCTATGAGCAGTTCTTC. Protein sequence: CASSLNPGGAYEQFF.

In nucleotides, the CDR3 is TGTGCCAGCAGCGGCAACCAAGAGACCCAGTACTTC. This translates into CASSGNQETQYF. The chain recombines TRBV9 with TRBJ2-5, with D unclear. The CDR3 runs 12 residues. Germline values: CDR1 SGDLS, CDR2 YYNGEE. The germline V and J ends were trimmed by 3 bases and 0 bases, with 3 bases remaining between them.

The rearrangement joins TRBV30 to TRBJ1-4; 10 positions match TRBD1. Germline V gene sequence: CDR1 GTSNPN, CDR2 SVGIG (reference sequence). The V and J ends lost 5 bases and 3 bases, in that order; junction bases with no gene match: 9. The CDR3 covers 16 residues. In DNA, the CDR3 is TGTGCCTGGTTCCCGACAGGGGGCTTTGCTAATGAAAAACTGTTTTTT. Translated, it gives CAWFPTGGFANEKLFF.

CDR3 residues: CASSQDLLGAETQYF. CDR3 coding DNA: TGCGCCAGCAGCCAAGATCTTTTGGGCGCGGAGACCCAGTACTTC. This chain uses TRBV4-1 with TRBJ2-5, with D uncertain. Germline lookup yields CDR1 MGHRA and CDR2 YSYEKL. The CDR3 sequence is 15 residues long. V lost 0 bases and J lost 5, with 13 bases in between.

The chain carries TRBV30 and TRBJ1-6; 8 bases map to TRBD1. The CDR3 is 14 amino acids. V gave up 1 base and J gave up 5 bases; unmatched junction bases: 1. Germline V gene lookup returns CDR1 GTSNPN and CDR2 SVGIG (reference sequence). The chain's CDR3 is CAWSGGQDNSPLHF. The CDR3 DNA follows: TGTGCCTGGAGTGGGGGACAGGATAATTCACCCCTCCACTTT.

This chain uses TRBV6-6 with TRBJ1-2; TRBD1 might be the D (5 bases). This CDR3 is built from 13 residues. CDR1 MNHNY and CDR2 SVGAGI come from the germline V gene (reference sequence). The V and J ends lost 4 bases and 7 bases respectively, with 13 bases between them. CDR3 coding DNA: TGTGCCAGCAGTTCGGGGACCATAGCTGGCTACACCTTC. Encoded protein: CASSSGTIAGYTF.

V usage is TRBV15 and J usage is TRBJ1-5, with 9 bases matching TRBD1. The CDR3 loop spans 16 amino acids. The junction had 6 bases not matched to a gene; V was cut back by 3 bases and J by 3 bases. Germline CDR1 reads LNHNV; CDR2 reads YYDKDF (reference sequence). The CDR3 nucleotides read TGTGCCACCAGCAGTTTGGACAGGGGTGACAATCAGCCCCAGCATTTT. Protein: CATSSLDRGDNQPQHF. The full variable domain, completed using reference TRBV15 and TRBJ1-5, is DAMVIQNPRYQVTQFGKPVTLSCSQTLNHNVMYWYQQKSSQAPKLLFHYYDKDFNNEADTPDNFQSRRPNTSFCFLDIRSPGLGDTAMYLCATSSLDRGDNQPQHFGDGTRLSIL.

The V call is TRBV18, the J call TRBJ2-5; TRBD2 is a possible D gene (5 bases). Deletions cut 3 bases from V and 5 bases from J, with 7 bases between. The CDR3 totals 12 residues. Germline V gene sequence: CDR1 KGHSH, CDR2 LQKENI. CDR3 sequence (DNA): TGTGCCAGCTCACCCAGAGGGGAGACCCAGTACTTC. Its protein is CASSPRGETQYF.

The V gene is TRBV5-5, the J gene TRBJ1-1; D is unclear. The CDR3 spans 14 residues. Trimming left V 3 bases short and J 4 bases short, with 13 bases between. Germline V gene data show CDR1 as SGHKS and CDR2 as YYEKEE (reference sequence). CDR3 sequence reads: CASSSTAAVTEAFF. The CDR3 nucleotides are TGTGCCAGCAGCTCGACTGCAGCCGTCACTGAAGCTTTCTTT.

The genes are TRBV10-1 and TRBJ1-1; no definite D call. Trimming took 2 bases from V and 5 from J, leaving 9 bases between them. In germline, CDR1 is WNHNN, CDR2 SYGVQD (reference sequence). This CDR3 spans 13 amino acids. The CDR3 region is CASSEGVGTEAFF. The CDR3 bases are TGCGCCAGCAGTGAGGGGGTTGGAACTGAAGCTTTCTTT.

V gene TRBV4-1 combines with J gene TRBJ2-5; 10 nucleotides agree with TRBD1. The CDR3 loop spans 16 amino acids. J was trimmed by 5 bases and V by 6 bases; bases with no gene match: 12. From germline, CDR1 is MGHRA and CDR2 YSYEKL. CDR3 bases: TGCGCCAGCAGTCTCCAGAAGACAGGGGGCCGGGAGACCCAGTACTTC. It codes for CASSLQKTGGRETQYF.

CDR3 nucleotide sequence: TGTGCCAGCTCACTAGGACAGAGCCCATCCTACGAGCAGTACTTC. It translates to CASSLGQSPSYEQYF. The chain combines TRBV18 with TRBJ2-7, with D possibly TRBD1 on 6 matching bases. The CDR3 totals 15 residues. Per germline, CDR1 KGHSH and CDR2 LQKENI. Trimming pared 4 bases from V and 1 base from J, leaving 14 bases between.

CDR3 coding DNA: TGTGCCTGGAGTGGCCCCCCCCTGGGCGGGGAGACCCAGTACTTC. The encoded protein is CAWSGPPLGGETQYF. This rearrangement joins TRBV30 to TRBJ2-5, with D maybe TRBD2 (5 bases). Germline CDR1 and CDR2: GTSNPN and SVGIG (reference sequence). There are 15 residues in the CDR3. The V and J ends lost 1 base and 5 bases respectively, with 17 bases between them.

The chain is built from TRBV6-4 and TRBJ1-6; D ambiguous. Germline values: CDR1 MRHNA, CDR2 SNTAGT. Trimming stripped 3 bases from V and 7 bases from J, with 7 bases between. CDR3 length equals 13 residues. For the CDR3, the DNA is TGTGCCAGCAGTGAAGTGGACAATTCACCCCTCCACTTT. Its protein product is CASSEVDNSPLHF.